Detailed here is one T cell receptor beta chain. These data come from a study of PD-1 blockade in classical Hodgkin lymphoma. Sequencing used immunoSEQ multiplex PCR; TCRdb keeps in-frame clones, though not all of them. The table includes about 23,000 clones, roughly nine tenths detected once. The time point is: newly diagnosed, previously untreated cHL patient sample. Researchers report purifying CD4+ T cells from thawed PBMCs by magnetic negative selection. The sequencing sample was made of CD4+ T cells from blood. The clonotype originates from a human donor with classical Hodgkin lymphoma.

The CDR3 DNA reads as TGTGCCAGCAGCCAAGACGGAAACTCGGCTAGCGGGGGAATCTACGAGCAGTACTTC. It translates to CASSQDGNSASGGIYEQYF. The chain recombines TRBV4-2 with TRBJ2-7; 10 bases align to TRBD2. The CDR3 runs to 19 residues. V was clipped by 0 bases and J by 3 bases; unmatched bases: 14. Germline lookup yields CDR1 LGHNA and CDR2 YNFKEQ.